This T cell receptor beta chain came from a study of naive and memory T cell subsets. Four PCR rounds used nested alpha and beta constant region primers plus the SP2 primer. TCRdb re-derived calls from the UMI-ligation and nested PCR reads in MiXCR, one entry per CDR3 protein. Among 35,000 to 40,000 distinct CDR3 sequences listed, roughly 9.6% were seen once. The CDR3 consists of 12 residues. This clonotype was seen repeatedly, ten times or more. Treatment: skin biopsy from PPD injection site in Mantoux-positive individual. An oligonucleotide containing a UMI was ligated to the 3' end of TCR cDNA. The sample consisted of skin, taken from a tuberculin skin test site. This sequence was found in an adult in good health. This chain uses TRBV12-2 with TRBJ2-5. TRBV12-2 is given as a pseudogene. The chain's CDR3 is CASRTREETQYF. The CDR3, as DNA: TGTGCAAGTCGCACCCGAGAAGAGACCCAGTACTTC.